In this sample, the clone carrying this TCR beta chain turned up a few times. Its antigen is as yet unknown. The source of the sample is a study of beta chain features in type 1 diabetes. Study-level findings and limits: The study found that naive, central memory and Treg TCRB repertoires appeared more similar in patients than in healthy donors. Reduced insertions and increased deletions marked VDJ junctions in type 1 diabetes patients.

cDNA synthesis used the whole RNA isolate, giving expressed TCRB sequences. Generated by immunoSEQ multiplex PCR, the TCRdb table keeps only in-frame clones and is missing some. The data show almost 250,000 clones, over 12% seen once. CDR3 length: 14 residues. Trimming left V 4 bases short and J 8 bases short, with 14 bases between. Per the germline V gene, CDR1 is MNHEY and CDR2 is SVGAGI. The specimen sequenced was naive CD4+ T cells from blood. The receptor's source is a woman aged 35 to 49 in good health. This chain joins TRBV6-5 and TRBJ2-2; unclear D gene. The CDR3 loop is CASSSSDFSGELFF. The CDR3 coding sequence is TGTGCCAGCAGTTCTTCAGACTTTTCGGGGGAGCTGTTTTTT.